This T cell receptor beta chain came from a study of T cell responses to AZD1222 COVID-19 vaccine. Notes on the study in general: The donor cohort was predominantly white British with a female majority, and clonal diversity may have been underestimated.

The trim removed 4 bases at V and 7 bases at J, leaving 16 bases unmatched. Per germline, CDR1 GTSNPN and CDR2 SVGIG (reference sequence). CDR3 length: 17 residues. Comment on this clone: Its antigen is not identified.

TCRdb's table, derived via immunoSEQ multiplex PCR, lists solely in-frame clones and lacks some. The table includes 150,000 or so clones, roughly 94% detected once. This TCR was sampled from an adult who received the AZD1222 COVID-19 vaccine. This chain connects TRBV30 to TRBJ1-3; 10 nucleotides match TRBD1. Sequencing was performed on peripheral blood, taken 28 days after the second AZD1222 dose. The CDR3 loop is CAWKSDGWTGGHNTIYF. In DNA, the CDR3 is TGTGCCTGGAAATCGGATGGGTGGACAGGGGGACATAACACCATATATTTT.